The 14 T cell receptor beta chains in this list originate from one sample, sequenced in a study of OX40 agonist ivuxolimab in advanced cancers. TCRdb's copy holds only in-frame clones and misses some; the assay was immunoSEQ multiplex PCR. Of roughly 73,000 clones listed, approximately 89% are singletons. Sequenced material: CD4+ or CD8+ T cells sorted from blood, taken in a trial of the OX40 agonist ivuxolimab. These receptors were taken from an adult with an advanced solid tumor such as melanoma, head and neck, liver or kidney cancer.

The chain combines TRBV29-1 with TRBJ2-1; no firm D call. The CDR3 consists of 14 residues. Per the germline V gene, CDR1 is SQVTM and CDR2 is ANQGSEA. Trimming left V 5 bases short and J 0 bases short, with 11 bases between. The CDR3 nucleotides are TGCAGCGTTCCGAAATATAGCTCCTACAATGAGCAGTTCTTC. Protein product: CSVPKYSSYNEQFF.

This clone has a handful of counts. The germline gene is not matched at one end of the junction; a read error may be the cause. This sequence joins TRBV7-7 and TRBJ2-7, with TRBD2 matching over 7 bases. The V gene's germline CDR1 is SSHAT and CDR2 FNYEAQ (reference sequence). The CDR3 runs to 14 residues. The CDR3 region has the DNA TGTGCTAGCAGCCCAACTAGCGCCGACTACGAGCAGTACTTC. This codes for CASSPTSADYEQYF.

CDR3 sequence: CASSLDRASSPLHF. In DNA, the CDR3 is TGTGCCAGCAGTTTGGACAGGGCGAGTTCACCCCTCCACTTT. The rearrangement joins TRBV6-5 to TRBJ1-6; 8 bases are shared with TRBD1. V dropped 4 bases and J dropped 9; count of bases not matched to a gene: 5. Germline V gene data show CDR1 as MNHEY and CDR2 as SVGAGI. The CDR3 consists of 14 residues.

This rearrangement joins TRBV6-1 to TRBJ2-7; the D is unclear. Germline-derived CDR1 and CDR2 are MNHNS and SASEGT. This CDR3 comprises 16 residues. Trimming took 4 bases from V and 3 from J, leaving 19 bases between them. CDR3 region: CASSGFGLWPSYEQYF. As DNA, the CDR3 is TGTGCCAGCAGTGGTTTCGGTCTCTGGCCAAGCTACGAGCAGTACTTC.

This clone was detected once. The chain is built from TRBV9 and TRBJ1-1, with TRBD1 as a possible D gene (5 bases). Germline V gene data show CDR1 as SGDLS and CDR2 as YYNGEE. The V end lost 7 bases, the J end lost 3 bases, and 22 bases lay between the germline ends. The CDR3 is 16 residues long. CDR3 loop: CASCDDSRGKHTEAFF. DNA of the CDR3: TGTGCCAGCTGTGATGACAGTAGGGGTAAACACACTGAAGCTTTCTTT.

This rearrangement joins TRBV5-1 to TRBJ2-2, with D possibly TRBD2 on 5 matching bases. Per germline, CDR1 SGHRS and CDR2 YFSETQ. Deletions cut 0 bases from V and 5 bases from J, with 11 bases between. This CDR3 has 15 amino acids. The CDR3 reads CASSLGLWETGELFF. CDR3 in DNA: TGCGCCAGCAGCTTGGGGTTGTGGGAGACCGGGGAGCTGTTTTTT.

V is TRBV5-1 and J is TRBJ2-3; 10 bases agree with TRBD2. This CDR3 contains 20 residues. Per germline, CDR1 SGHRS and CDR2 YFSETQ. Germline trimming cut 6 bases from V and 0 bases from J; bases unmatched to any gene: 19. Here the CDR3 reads CASTGGTGWLAGASTDTQYF. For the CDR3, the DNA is TGCGCCAGCACCGGGGGAACAGGGTGGCTAGCGGGGGCCAGCACAGATACGCAGTATTTT.

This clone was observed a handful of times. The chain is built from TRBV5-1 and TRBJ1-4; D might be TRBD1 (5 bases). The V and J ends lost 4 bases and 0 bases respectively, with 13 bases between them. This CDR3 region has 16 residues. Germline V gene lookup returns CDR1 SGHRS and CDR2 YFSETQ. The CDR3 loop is CASSRDVSATNEKLFF. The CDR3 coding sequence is TGCGCCAGCAGCCGGGACGTATCCGCAACTAATGAAAAACTGTTTTTT.

DNA of the CDR3: TGTGCCAGCAGCTTGGTGCCTGGGAATGGCTACACCTTC. The encoded protein is CASSLVPGNGYTF. The V gene is TRBV5-5, the J gene TRBJ1-2, with D unresolved. The V and J ends lost 0 bases and 6 bases respectively, with 9 bases between them. Germline V gene sequence: CDR1 SGHKS, CDR2 YYEKEE (reference sequence). CDR3 length: 13 residues.

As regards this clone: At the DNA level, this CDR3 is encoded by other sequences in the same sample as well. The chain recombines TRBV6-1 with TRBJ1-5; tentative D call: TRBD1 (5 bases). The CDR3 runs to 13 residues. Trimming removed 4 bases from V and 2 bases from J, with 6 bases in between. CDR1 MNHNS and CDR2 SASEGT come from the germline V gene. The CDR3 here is CASSGGGNQPQHF. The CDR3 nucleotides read TGTGCCAGCAGTGGGGGGGGCAATCAGCCCCAGCATTTT.

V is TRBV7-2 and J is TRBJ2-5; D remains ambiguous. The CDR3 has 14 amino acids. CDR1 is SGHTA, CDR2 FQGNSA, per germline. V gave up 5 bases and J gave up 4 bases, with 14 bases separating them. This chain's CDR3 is CASSLMEASETQYF. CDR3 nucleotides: TGTGCCAGCAGCCTGATGGAAGCATCAGAGACCCAGTACTTC. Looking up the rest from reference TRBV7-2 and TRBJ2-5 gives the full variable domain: GAGVSQSPSNKVTEKGKDVELRCDPISGHTALYWYRQSLGQGLEFLIYFQGNSAPDKSGLPSDRFSAERTGGSVSTLTIQRTQQEDSAVYLCASSLMEASETQYFGPGTRLLVL.

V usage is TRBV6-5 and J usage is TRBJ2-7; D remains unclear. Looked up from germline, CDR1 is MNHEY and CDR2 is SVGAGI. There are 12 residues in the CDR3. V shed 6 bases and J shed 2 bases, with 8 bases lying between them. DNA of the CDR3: TGTGCCAGCAGGCAAGGTCCCTACGAGCAGTACTTC. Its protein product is CASRQGPYEQYF.

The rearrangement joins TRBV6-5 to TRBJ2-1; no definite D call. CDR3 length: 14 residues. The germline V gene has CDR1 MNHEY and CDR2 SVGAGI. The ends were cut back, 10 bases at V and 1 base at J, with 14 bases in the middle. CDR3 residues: CATGYRFSYNEQFF. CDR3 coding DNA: TGTGCCACCGGATACAGATTTTCCTACAATGAGCAGTTCTTC.

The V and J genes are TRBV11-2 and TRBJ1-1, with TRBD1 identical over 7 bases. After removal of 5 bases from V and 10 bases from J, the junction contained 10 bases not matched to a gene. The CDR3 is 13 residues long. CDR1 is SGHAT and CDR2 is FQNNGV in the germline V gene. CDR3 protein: CASSPDGTAGAFF. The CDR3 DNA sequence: TGTGCCAGCAGCCCGGACGGGACAGCCGGAGCTTTCTTT.